These 21 T cell receptor beta chains were all obtained from the same sample, sequenced in a study of cytomegalovirus exposure and HLA in healthy donors. The PCR used 60 Vbeta and 13 Jbeta primers. Clones were read by immunoSEQ multiplex PCR, and TCRdb kept only the in-frame ones, dropping some. Here the sample spans 280,000 or so clones, over 85% being singletons. Sequenced material: PBMCs. These receptors were obtained from a woman younger than 35 in good health and CMV-seronegative.

V and J are TRBV2 and TRBJ2-1; D is ambiguous. The length of the CDR3 is 11 residues. The germline V and J ends were trimmed by 8 bases and 10 bases, with 12 bases remaining between them. Per the germline V gene, CDR1 is SNHLY and CDR2 is FYNNEI. The CDR3 DNA reads as TGTGCCAGCGCCTTAGAAAAGGAGCAGTTCTTC. This encodes CASALEKEQFF.

CDR3 coding DNA: TGCAGTGCTAACAGGGACCGAGAAGCTTTCTTT. Encoded protein: CSANRDREAFF. The genes are TRBV20-1 and TRBJ1-1; maybe TRBD1 (6 bases). CDR3 size: 11 residues. The V gene's germline CDR1 is DFQATT and CDR2 SNEGSKA (reference sequence). V shed 4 bases and J shed 8 bases, with 11 bases lying between them.

V usage is TRBV27 and J usage is TRBJ2-7; TRBD1 matches at 7 bases. The CDR3 sequence is 14 residues long. J was trimmed by 2 bases and V by 1 base; bases with no gene match: 2. CDR1 MNHEY and CDR2 SMNVEV come from the germline V gene (reference sequence). CDR3 sequence reads: CASSLFRGPYEQYF. The CDR3 bases are TGTGCCAGCAGTTTATTTAGGGGGCCCTACGAGCAGTACTTC.

The chain recombines TRBV9 with TRBJ2-5; no reliable D call. The germline gives CDR1 SGDLS, CDR2 YYNGEE. The CDR3 is 14 residues long. Trimming shortened V by 0 bases and J by 4 bases, and 10 bases separated the two germline ends. The CDR3 sequence is CASSVESRGETQYF. The CDR3 nucleotides read TGTGCCAGCAGCGTAGAGTCCAGAGGAGAGACCCAGTACTTC.

The chain has TRBV4-1 and TRBJ1-2; TRBD1 matches at 7 bases. Trimming removed 2 bases from V and 3 bases from J; junction bases left unmatched: 9. The germline V gene has CDR1 MGHRA and CDR2 YSYEKL. The CDR3 covers 16 residues. In nucleotides, the CDR3 is TGCGCCAGCAGCCAACCGCACAGGGGTAATGACTATGGCTACACCTTC. This encodes CASSQPHRGNDYGYTF.

The chain links TRBV6-5 to TRBJ1-5, with D perhaps TRBD1 (6 bases). This CDR3 has 14 residues. V lost 4 bases to trimming and J lost 3 bases, with 10 bases between them. Germline V gene data show CDR1 as MNHEY and CDR2 as SVGAGI. The CDR3 is CASSLQGPNQPQHF. For the CDR3, the DNA is TGTGCCAGCAGTTTACAGGGTCCCAATCAGCCCCAGCATTTT.

The CDR3 DNA is TGTGCCAGCAGTCGGACAGGGGCCGGAAACACCATATATTTT. It is translated as CASSRTGAGNTIYF. The rearrangement joins TRBV27 to TRBJ1-3; 9 bases fit TRBD1. Germline CDR1 reads MNHEY; CDR2 reads SMNVEV (reference sequence). J gave up 4 bases and V 5 bases, and 3 bases lay outside the gene matches. This CDR3 is built from 14 residues.

The V and J genes are TRBV2 and TRBJ2-3, with TRBD2 as a possible D gene (6 bases). The germline V gene encodes CDR1 SNHLY and CDR2 FYNNEI. This CDR3 has 16 residues. V lost 4 bases, J lost 5 bases, and 19 bases lay in between. The CDR3 DNA is TGTGCCAGCAGTGCATCTCTGCGGGGAAGGGGAGATACGCAGTATTTT. This sequence encodes CASSASLRGRGDTQYF. Combining the CDR3 with reference TRBV2 and TRBJ2-3 gives the whole variable domain EPEVTQTPSHQVTQMGQEVILRCVPISNHLYFYWYRQILGQKVEFLVSFYNNEISEKSEIFDDQFSVERPDGSNFTLKIRSTKLEDSAMYFCASSASLRGRGDTQYFGPGTRLTVL.

In this sample, this clone turned up once. This chain joins TRBV2 and TRBJ1-2; D is perhaps TRBD1 (5 bases). From germline, CDR1 is SNHLY and CDR2 FYNNEI. Trimming took 4 bases from V and 3 from J, leaving 12 bases between them. The CDR3 length is 14 residues. The DNA of the CDR3 is TGTGCCAGCAGTGCTCGGACACCTTACTATGGCTACACCTTC. It specifies CASSARTPYYGYTF.

The chain joins TRBV9 to TRBJ1-6; D not resolved. V was cut by 1 base and J by 7 bases, with 15 bases left in between. Per germline, CDR1 SGDLS and CDR2 YYNGEE. The CDR3 contains 16 residues. The CDR3 region is CASSVNPRGWNSPLHF. The CDR3 DNA reads as TGTGCCAGCAGCGTAAACCCCCGGGGTTGGAATTCACCCCTCCACTTT.

The chain uses TRBV5-1 and TRBJ2-3, with 9 bases matching TRBD1. Germline V gene sequence: CDR1 SGHRS, CDR2 YFSETQ. This CDR3 is built from 15 residues. The V and J ends lost 5 bases and 5 bases, in that order; junction bases with no gene match: 9. This CDR3 reads CASSKQGAQEDTQYF. The DNA of the CDR3 is TGCGCCAGCAGTAAACAGGGGGCGCAAGAAGATACGCAGTATTTT.

V is TRBV7-9 and J is TRBJ1-1; D gene unclear. The CDR3 is 12 residues long. In germline, CDR1 is SEHNR, CDR2 FQNEAQ (reference sequence). The V and J ends lost 4 bases and 7 bases respectively, with 10 bases between them. The CDR3 nucleotides read TGTGCCAGCAGCTCCAGTTGGTTTGAAGCTTTCTTT. Protein product: CASSSSWFEAFF.

The rearrangement links TRBV9 to TRBJ2-5, with D possibly TRBD1 on 5 matching bases. Trimming left V 0 bases short and J 2 bases short, with 8 bases between. Germline V gene data show CDR1 as SGDLS and CDR2 as YYNGEE. The CDR3 length is 14 residues. The CDR3 loop reads CASSVDGAQETQYF. Written as DNA, the CDR3 is TGTGCCAGCAGCGTAGATGGGGCGCAAGAGACCCAGTACTTC.

The rearrangement joins TRBV4-1 to TRBJ2-1; 8 bases are shared with TRBD2. This CDR3 has 16 amino acids. Germline assignment: CDR1 MGHRA and CDR2 YSYEKL. The ends lost 3 bases at V and 4 bases at J; junction bases unmatched: 8. The CDR3 nucleotides read TGCGCCAGCAGCCATATCAGCGGGAGATCGTACAATGAGCAGTTCTTC. It translates to CASSHISGRSYNEQFF.

The chain has TRBV30 and TRBJ2-7; possible D gene TRBD1, 5 bases. The CDR3 spans 13 residues. The germline gives CDR1 GTSNPN, CDR2 SVGIG (reference sequence). V gave up 3 bases and J gave up 6 bases, with 15 bases separating them. The CDR3 loop reads CAWSDTGYGEQYF. The CDR3, as DNA: TGTGCCTGGAGCGATACAGGTTACGGCGAGCAGTACTTC.

The V and J genes are TRBV2 and TRBJ2-7; 9 bases map to TRBD1. Unmatched junction bases numbered 6, after V lost 6 bases and J lost 6 bases. The CDR3 is 13 residues long. The germline V gene encodes CDR1 SNHLY and CDR2 FYNNEI. The CDR3 reads CASSAGQGLEQYF. In DNA, the CDR3 is TGTGCCAGCAGCGCGGGACAGGGTCTCGAGCAGTACTTC.

The V and J genes are TRBV5-1 and TRBJ2-1, with TRBD2 matching 13 bases. The junction had 7 bases not matched to a gene; V was cut back by 4 bases and J by 6 bases. The CDR3 is 16 residues long. Looked up from germline, CDR1 is SGHRS and CDR2 is YFSETQ. The CDR3 region is CASSLTSGGALNEQFF. In DNA, the CDR3 is TGCGCCAGCAGCCTCACTAGCGGGGGGGCTCTCAATGAGCAGTTCTTC.

CDR3 in DNA: TGTGCCAGTCAAGGACAGGGGGCCGGTGACACTGAAGCTTTCTTT. Its protein is CASQGQGAGDTEAFF. The chain uses TRBV6-5 and TRBJ1-1; 11 positions agree with TRBD1. J gave up 3 bases and V 9 bases, and 9 bases lay outside the gene matches. The germline V gene has CDR1 MNHEY and CDR2 SVGAGI. This CDR3 is built from 15 residues.

Only a few counts were recorded for this clone. V is TRBV6-1 and J is TRBJ2-5; 14 positions agree with TRBD2. Germline CDR1 and CDR2: MNHNS and SASEGT. V shed 4 bases and J 4 bases; nucleotides not matched to a gene: 2. This CDR3 contains 15 residues. CDR3 nucleotide sequence: TGTGCCAGCAGTGTGACTAGCGGGGGGGCAGAGACCCAGTACTTC. This translates into CASSVTSGGAETQYF.

CDR3 DNA sequence: TGTGCCAGTAGTATTTCAGTGGCGGGGACAGGTCTTCGTAACACCATATATTTT. This translates into CASSISVAGTGLRNTIYF. The V and J genes are TRBV19 and TRBJ1-3; TRBD1 agrees at 8 bases. This CDR3 spans 18 amino acids. Germline assignment: CDR1 LNHDA and CDR2 SQIVND (reference sequence). With 3 bases clipped from V and 7 bases from J, the junction kept 17 bases outside the gene matches.

This sequence joins TRBV5-4 and TRBJ1-3, with 10 bases identical to TRBD1. The CDR3 length is 15 residues. J gave up 4 bases and V 4 bases, and 5 bases lay outside the gene matches. Germline V CDR1 and CDR2: SGHNT, YYREEE (reference sequence). CDR3 bases: TGTGCCAGCAGCGGTGGGACAGGGGAAGGAAACACCATATATTTT. It yields the protein CASSGGTGEGNTIYF.